Listed here are 27 T cell receptor beta chains from one sample, sequenced in a study of tumor-infiltrating lymphocytes in primary liver carcinoma. TCR beta cDNA was made from 450 to 500 ng total RNA with a constant-region primer. Sequencing libraries for TCR beta derived from three nested multiplex PCR rounds that used slightly modified ARM-PCR. Primers for the first two PCR rounds were TRBV1-TRBV30 forward primers and a C-beta reverse primer (roughly 10 cycles per round). TCRdb re-called the multiplex PCR reads with MiXCR, one entry per CDR3 protein. The sample records fewer than 400,000 distinct CDR3 sequences, 65% being singletons. Out of unsorted whole blood came the blood RNA, and germline DNA was extracted as well. The sequenced material came from peripheral blood. The source is a man aged 40-55 years with primary liver carcinoma and hepatitis B virus infection.

This clonotype has at least ten counts. This sequence joins TRBV6-2 or TRBV6-3 and TRBJ1-2; D not certain. Germline loops: CDR1 MNHEY, CDR2 SVGEGT. V shed 2 bases and J shed 8 bases, with 15 bases lying between them. This CDR3 has 14 amino acids. The CDR3 DNA is TGTGCCAGCAGTTACAACCCGGGAAGCTGGGGCTACACCTTC. Amino acid sequence: CASSYNPGSWGYTF.

The rearrangement joins TRBV5-1 to TRBJ2-2; D may be TRBD1 (6 bases). The CDR3 contains 15 residues. Germline V gives CDR1 SGHRS, CDR2 YFSETQ. Trimming left V 0 bases short and J 9 bases short, with 15 bases between. CDR3 nucleotide sequence: TGCGCCAGCAGCTTGGACAGGGAGAAGGGCAGGGAGCTGTTTTTT. Translation gives CASSLDREKGRELFF.

With respect to this clonotype: A read error may be the cause here, since a much bigger clone is one base away. V is TRBV12-3 or TRBV12-4 and J is TRBJ2-7; maybe TRBD2 (6 bases). The CDR3 has 14 amino acids. The CDR3 coding sequence is TGTGCCAGCAGTTTTGCGGGAATGGCCTACGAGCAGTGCTTC. Protein: CASSFAGMAYEQCF.

Regarding this clonotype: A much larger clone is a single base away; this may be a read error. The chain is built from TRBV6-2 or TRBV6-3 and TRBJ2-1, with 13 bases fitting TRBD2. This CDR3 has 16 amino acids. CDR1 is MNHEY and CDR2 is SVGEGT in the germline V gene. Here the CDR3 reads CANSYPGLAGSNEQFF. The CDR3 nucleotides are TGTGCCAACAGTTACCCGGGACTAGCGGGATCCAATGAGCAGTTCTTC.

At least ten counts were recorded for this clonotype. The CDR3, as DNA: TGCGCCAGCAGCCAAGACGGAACGGGATGGGATACGCAGTATTTT. Its translation is CASSQDGTGWDTQYF. The chain carries TRBV4-1 and TRBJ2-3; tentatively, D is TRBD2 (5 bases). V dropped 0 bases and J dropped 6 bases, with 13 bases sitting between them. Germline CDR1 reads MGHRA; CDR2 reads YSYEKL. CDR3 size: 15 residues.

As to this clonotype: Being one base from a much bigger clone, this may be a read error. The chain joins TRBV12-3 or TRBV12-4 to TRBJ1-3; 8 nucleotides match TRBD1. The CDR3 has 14 residues. V trimming: 5 bases; J trimming: 2 bases; junction bases outside the gene matches: 2. CDR3 residues: CASSTGGAGNTIYF. The CDR3 DNA reads TGTGCCAGCAGTACAGGGGGAGCTGGAAACACCATATATTTT.

The chain joins TRBV6-4 to TRBJ2-3; 9 bases fit TRBD2. The CDR3 extends over 14 amino acids. The V gene's germline CDR1 is MRHNA and CDR2 SNTAGT. After removal of 4 bases from V and 3 bases from J, the junction contained 2 bases not matched to a gene. The CDR3 DNA reads TGTGCCAGCAGTGTTCTAGCGGGAACAGATACGCAGTATTTT. This sequence encodes CASSVLAGTDTQYF.

Comments on this clonotype: The junction shows a germline mismatch at one end, possibly a read error. The rearrangement links TRBV30 to TRBJ1-1, with 12 nucleotides matching TRBD1. The CDR3 has 17 amino acids. The germline gives CDR1 GTSNPN, CDR2 SVGIG (reference sequence). In DNA form, the CDR3 reads TGTACCTGGAGGAAAGCCGGGACAGGGGGCGGGGGCACTGAAGCTTTCTTT. Protein: CTWRKAGTGGGGTEAFF. The whole variable domain, remainder taken from reference TRBV30 and TRBJ1-1, is SQTIHQWPATLVQPVGSPLSLECTVEGTSNPNLYWYRQAAGRGLQLLFYSVGIGQISSEVPQNLSASRPQDRQFILSSKKLLLSDSGFYLCTWRKAGTGGGGTEAFFGQGTRLTVV.

As to this clonotype: A read error may account for a junction end that differs from germline. The chain is built from TRBV11-2 and TRBJ2-5; 7 nucleotides agree with TRBD2. The CDR3 covers 16 residues. The germline V gene has CDR1 SGHAT and CDR2 FQNNGV. CDR3 amino acids: CASSSNRTSKREIQYF. CDR3 in DNA: TGTGCCAGCAGCTCCAATCGGACTAGTAAGAGGGAGATCCAGTACTTC.

This clonotype was recorded at least ten times. The gene calls are TRBV6-5 and TRBJ1-4, with D tentatively TRBD1 (6 bases). CDR3 length: 15 residues. Germline assignment: CDR1 MNHEY and CDR2 SVGAGI. Trimming took off 5 bases at V and 3 bases at J, with 13 bases between the two ends. The CDR3 protein is CASSNGQRPNEKLFF. The CDR3 DNA sequence: TGTGCCAGCAGTAATGGACAGAGGCCTAATGAAAAACTGTTTTTT.

Notes on this clonotype: The junction does not match germline at one end; this may be a read error. This chain joins TRBV4-1 and TRBJ2-7; D gene uncertain. Germline V CDR1 and CDR2: MGHRA, YSYEKL. The CDR3 is made up of 13 amino acids. The CDR3 DNA reads TGCGCCAGCAGCCGAGATGGTCAGGACGAGCAGTATTTC. Encoded protein: CASSRDGQDEQYF.

As to this clonotype: Just one base apart from a much larger clone, this may be a read error. The chain couples TRBV6-2 or TRBV6-3 to TRBJ2-2; D gene ambiguous. Germline V lookup: CDR1 MNHEY, CDR2 SVGEGT. The CDR3 sequence is 14 residues long. CDR3 bases: TGTGCCAGCAGTTCTGTGGGTTACACCCGGGAGCTGTTTTTT. Protein: CASSSVGYTRELFF.

On this clonotype itself: A much larger clone is a single base away; this may be a read error. The chain links TRBV14 to TRBJ1-2; D remains ambiguous. Germline assignment: CDR1 SGHDN and CDR2 FVKESK. This CDR3 is 13 amino acids long. The DNA for the CDR3 is TGTGCCAGAAGCCATGGCCCCACCTATGGCTACACCTTC. It encodes CARSHGPTYGYTF. Full variable domain (remainder filled in from reference TRBV14 and TRBJ1-2): EAGVTQFPSHSVIEKGQTVTLRCDPISGHDNLYWYRRVMGKEIKFLLHFVKESKQDESGMPNNRFLAERTGGTYSTLKVQPAELEDSGVYFCARSHGPTYGYTFGSGTRLTVV.

As to this clonotype: At one of its ends the junction is not consistent with the germline gene, which may arise from a read error. The chain employs TRBV11-1 and TRBJ2-1; D is undetermined. This CDR3 has 16 amino acids. Germline V lookup: CDR1 SGHAT, CDR2 FQDESV (reference sequence). CDR3 bases: TGTGCCAGCAGCTTTAGACACGGCAGATCCTACAATGAGCAGCTCTTC. This gives the protein CASSFRHGRSYNEQLF. Combining the CDR3 with reference TRBV11-1 and TRBJ2-1 gives the whole variable domain EAEVAQSPRYKITEKSQAVAFWCDPISGHATLYWYRQILGQGPELLVQFQDESVVDDSQLPKDRFSAERLKGVDSTLKIQPAELGDSAMYLCASSFRHGRSYNEQLFGPGTRLTVL.

As to this clonotype: One base away lies a much larger clone, so this may be a sequencing read error. The genes are TRBV5-5 and TRBJ2-3; D is uncertain. CDR3 length equals 13 residues. Germline assignment: CDR1 SGHKS and CDR2 YYEKEE (reference sequence). The CDR3 sequence: CASNLDPSGTQYF. The CDR3 DNA follows: TGTGCCAGCAACTTGGATCCATCGGGTACGCAGTATTTT.

On this clonotype: This could be a read error, since a much larger clone is one nucleotide away. J is TRBJ2-3 and V is TRBV6-2 or TRBV6-3; 9 bases match TRBD2. In germline, CDR1 is MNHEY, CDR2 SVGEGT. J gave up 10 bases and V 4 bases, and 3 bases lay outside the gene matches. CDR3 length equals 12 residues. The CDR3, as DNA: TGTGCCAGCAGTTGGACTAGCGATGCGCAGTATTTT. Protein sequence: CASSWTSDAQYF.

The CDR3 nucleotides are TGCGCCAGCAGCAACCAGAGCGTGAACACTGAAGCTTTCTTT. Amino acid sequence: CASSNQSVNTEAFF. This rearrangement joins TRBV5-1 to TRBJ1-1; D call uncertain. V lost 4 bases and J lost 0, with 10 bases in between. CDR1 and CDR2 from the germline V gene are SGHRS and YFSETQ. The length of the CDR3 is 14 residues.

V is TRBV5-1 and J is TRBJ2-3, with D possibly matching TRBD2 (5 bases). The length of the CDR3 is 13 residues. V lost 6 bases and J lost 9, with 17 bases in between. The V gene's germline CDR1 is SGHRS and CDR2 YFSETQ. The CDR3: CASTRTYRYTQYF. CDR3 nucleotides: TGCGCCAGCACCCGGACTTACCGGTACACGCAGTATTTT.

The rearrangement uses TRBV14 and TRBJ2-7; D remains unclear. CDR1 SGHDN and CDR2 FVKESK come from the germline V gene. The CDR3 sequence is 12 residues long. Trimming stripped 10 bases from V and 3 bases from J, with 13 bases between. DNA for the CDR3: TGTGCCACGTCAGTAGGGTACTACGAGCAGTACTTC. Its translation is CATSVGYYEQYF.

The CDR3 region is CASSVSISGSYEQYF. Here the CDR3 DNA reads TGTGCCAGCAGTGTCTCGATTAGCGGATCCTACGAGCAGTACTTC. The V and J genes are TRBV6-1 and TRBJ2-7; weak D call: TRBD2 (6 bases). The ends were cut back, 4 bases at V and 1 base at J, with 14 bases in the middle. Germline V gives CDR1 MNHNS, CDR2 SASEGT. CDR3 size: 15 residues.

The chain links TRBV7-9 to TRBJ2-2; D not resolved. Per germline, CDR1 SEHNR and CDR2 FQNEAQ (reference sequence). The CDR3 is 12 residues long. V lost 1 base, J lost 7 bases, and 4 bases lay in between. The CDR3 sequence is CASSLVIGELFF. In DNA form, the CDR3 reads TGTGCCAGCAGCTTAGTTATCGGGGAGCTGTTTTTT.

A word on this clonotype: A much larger clonotype is one base distant, so this may be a read error. This chain connects TRBV29-1 to TRBJ2-5, with 8 nucleotides matching TRBD2. The CDR3 sequence is 15 residues long. Germline trimming cut 7 bases from V and 5 bases from J; bases unmatched to any gene: 15. Per germline, CDR1 SQVTM and CDR2 ANQGSEA. The CDR3 here is CSAVRLARGPETQYF. The CDR3 nucleotides read TGCAGCGCTGTAAGACTAGCGAGAGGGCCCGAGACCCAGTACTTC.

A note on this clonotype: This may arise from a read error, as a much more abundant clone is one base away. The V and J genes are TRBV13 and TRBJ2-1; TRBD1 is a possible D gene (5 bases). This CDR3 is built from 16 residues. Germline-derived CDR1 and CDR2 are PRHDT and FYEKMQ (reference sequence). Here the CDR3 reads CASSLGDLGRGNEQVF. CDR3 nucleotides: TGTGCCAGCAGCTTAGGGGACCTGGGAAGGGGCAATGAGCAGGTCTTC. The full variable domain, in which reference TRBV13 and TRBJ2-1 provide the parts outside the CDR3, is AAGVIQSPRHLIKEKRETATLKCYPIPRHDTVYWYQQGPGQDPQFLISFYEKMQSDKGSIPDRFSAQQFSDYHSELNMSSLELGDSALYFCASSLGDLGRGNEQVFGPGTRLTVL.

The table lists this clonotype with many counts. This chain links TRBV10-2 with TRBJ2-3, with D possibly matching TRBD2 (5 bases). V lost 4 bases and J lost 2, with 16 bases in between. Germline CDR1 WSHSY, CDR2 SAAADI. The CDR3 loop spans 16 amino acids. The DNA of the CDR3 is TGCGCCAGCAGTGTTGGACTCCCGAGAAACACAGATACGCAGTATTTT. Amino acid sequence: CASSVGLPRNTDTQYF.

The V gene is TRBV11-2, the J gene TRBJ2-2; D is possibly TRBD1 (7 bases). Germline loops: CDR1 SGHAT, CDR2 FQNNGV. The CDR3 consists of 15 residues. The CDR3 reads CVSSLVSGGTGELFF. DNA of the CDR3: TGTGTTAGTAGCTTAGTGTCAGGGGGGACCGGGGAGCTGTTTTTT. The full variable domain, completed using reference TRBV11-2 and TRBJ2-2, is EAGVAQSPRYKIIEKRQSVAFWCNPISGHATLYWYQQILGQGPKLLIQFQNNGVVDDSQLPKDRFSAERLKGVDSTLKIQPAKLEDSAVYLCVSSLVSGGTGELFFGEGSRLTVL.

Note on this clonotype: Given a much more abundant clone one base away, this may be a read error. The CDR3 region is CAGRFGGSSYEQYF. The CDR3 coding sequence is TGTGCCGGCCGATTCGGGGGAAGCTCCTACGAGCAGTACTTC. The gene calls are TRBV6-1 and TRBJ2-7, with D perhaps TRBD2 (6 bases). The length of the CDR3 is 14 residues. V shed 11 bases and J shed 0 bases, with 17 bases lying between them. Germline values: CDR1 MNHNS, CDR2 SASEGT.

Points on this clonotype: This may arise from a read error, as a much more abundant clone is one base away. The CDR3 DNA sequence: TGCGCCAGCATATGTACGGTCACGAATGGACAGCTTGTTGATGGGAGCACAGATACGCAGTATTTT. This gives the protein CASICTVTNGQLVDGSTDTQYF. This chain joins TRBV10-1 and TRBJ2-3, with D possibly being TRBD1 (6 bases). V was trimmed by 7 bases and J by 0 bases, leaving 35 bases between them. The germline gives CDR1 WNHNN, CDR2 SYGVQD (reference sequence). CDR3 length equals 22 residues.